This T cell receptor (beta chain) was observed in a study of cytomegalovirus exposure and HLA in healthy donors. Across the study: The 120 or so validation repertoires used a platform that matched the one used for the roughly 700 first-cohort repertoires, as a later analysis reported.

Donors came from a validation cohort of 95 to 150 subjects, distinct from the first 666-subject cohort. In this sample, this clone turned up once. Its antigen is currently unknown. Overall study results and limits: The authors listed 180 or so TCR beta chains as cytomegalovirus-associated. A few chains linked to CMV were shown in vitro to be specific for CMV antigens.

Repertoires were generated with immunoSEQ multiplex PCR, while TCRdb's copy carries only in-frame clones and drops some. The top ten hold almost 1.5% of the sample, which has 150,000 to 200,000 clones, about 82% seen once. V was trimmed by 5 bases and J by 7 bases, leaving 17 bases between them. CDR1 and CDR2 (germline): LNHDA, SQIVND (reference sequence). The CDR3 length is 15 residues. The sequence was collected from a woman under 30 in good health and CMV-seronegative. The chain joins TRBV19 to TRBJ1-4, with a weak D call TRBD1 (5 bases). The sample was PBMCs. CDR3 in amino acids: CASSHRGLRSEKLFF. In nucleotides, the CDR3 is TGTGCCAGTAGTCATCGGGGGTTAAGGAGTGAAAAACTGTTTTTT.